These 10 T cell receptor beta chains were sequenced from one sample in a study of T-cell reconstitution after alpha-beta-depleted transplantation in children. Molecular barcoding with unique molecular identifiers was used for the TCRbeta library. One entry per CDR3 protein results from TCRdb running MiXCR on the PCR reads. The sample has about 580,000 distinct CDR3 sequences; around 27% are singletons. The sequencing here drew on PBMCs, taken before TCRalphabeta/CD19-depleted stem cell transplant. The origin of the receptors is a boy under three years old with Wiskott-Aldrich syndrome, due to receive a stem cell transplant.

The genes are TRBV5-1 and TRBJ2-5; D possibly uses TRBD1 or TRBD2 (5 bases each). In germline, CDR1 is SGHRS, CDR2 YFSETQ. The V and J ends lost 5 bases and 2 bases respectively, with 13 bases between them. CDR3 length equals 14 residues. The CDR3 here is CASRPGRGQETQYF. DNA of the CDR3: TGCGCCAGCAGGCCGGGAAGGGGACAAGAGACCCAGTACTTC.

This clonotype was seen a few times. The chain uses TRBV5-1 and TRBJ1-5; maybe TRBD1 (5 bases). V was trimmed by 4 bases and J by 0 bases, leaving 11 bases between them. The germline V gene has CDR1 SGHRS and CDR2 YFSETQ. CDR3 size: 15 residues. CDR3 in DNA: TGCGCCAGCAGCCCGGGACCGTATAGCAATCAGCCCCAGCATTTT. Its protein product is CASSPGPYSNQPQHF.

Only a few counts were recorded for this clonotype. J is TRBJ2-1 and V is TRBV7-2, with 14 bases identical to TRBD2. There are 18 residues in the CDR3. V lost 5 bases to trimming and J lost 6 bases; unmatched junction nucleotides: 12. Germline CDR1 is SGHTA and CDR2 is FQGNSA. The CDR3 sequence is CASSNRLAGGVGGNEQFF. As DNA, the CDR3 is TGTGCCAGCAGCAACCGACTAGCGGGAGGGGTGGGGGGCAATGAGCAGTTCTTC.

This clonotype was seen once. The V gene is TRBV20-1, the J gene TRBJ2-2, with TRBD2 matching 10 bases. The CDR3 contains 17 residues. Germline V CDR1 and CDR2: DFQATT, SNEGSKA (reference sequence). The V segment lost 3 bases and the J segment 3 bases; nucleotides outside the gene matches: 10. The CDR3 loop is CSARASGRVRHTGELFF. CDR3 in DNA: TGCAGTGCTAGGGCTAGCGGGAGAGTTCGGCACACCGGGGAGCTGTTTTTT.

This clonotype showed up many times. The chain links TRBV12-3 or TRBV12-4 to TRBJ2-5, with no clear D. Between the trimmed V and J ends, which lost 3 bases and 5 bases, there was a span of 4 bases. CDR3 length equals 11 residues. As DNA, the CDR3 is TGTGCCAGCAGTTTTACGGAGACCCAGTACTTC. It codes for CASSFTETQYF.

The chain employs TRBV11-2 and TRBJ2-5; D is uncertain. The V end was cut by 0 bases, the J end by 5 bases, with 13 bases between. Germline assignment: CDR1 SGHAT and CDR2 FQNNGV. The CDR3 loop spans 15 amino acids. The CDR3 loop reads CASSLDVSRRETQYF. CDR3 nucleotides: TGTGCCAGCAGCTTAGACGTTTCCAGGCGTGAGACCCAGTACTTC. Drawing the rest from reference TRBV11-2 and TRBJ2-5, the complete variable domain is EAGVAQSPRYKIIEKRQSVAFWCNPISGHATLYWYQQILGQGPKLLIQFQNNGVVDDSQLPKDRFSAERLKGVDSTLKIQPAKLEDSAVYLCASSLDVSRRETQYFGPGTRLLVL.

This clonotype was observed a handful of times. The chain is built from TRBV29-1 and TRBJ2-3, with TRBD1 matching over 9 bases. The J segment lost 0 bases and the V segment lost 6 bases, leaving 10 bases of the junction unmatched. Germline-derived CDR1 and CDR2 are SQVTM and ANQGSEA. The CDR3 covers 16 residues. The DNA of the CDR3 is TGCAGCGTCCCACAGGGGGCCGACTATAGCACAGATACGCAGTATTTT. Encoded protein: CSVPQGADYSTDTQYF.

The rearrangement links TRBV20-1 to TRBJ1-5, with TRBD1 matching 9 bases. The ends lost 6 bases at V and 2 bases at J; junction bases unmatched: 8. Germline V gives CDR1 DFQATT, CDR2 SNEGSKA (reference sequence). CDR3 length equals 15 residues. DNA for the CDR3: TGCAGTGCAACCCGACAGGGGGGTGGCAATCAGCCCCAGCATTTT. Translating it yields CSATRQGGGNQPQHF.

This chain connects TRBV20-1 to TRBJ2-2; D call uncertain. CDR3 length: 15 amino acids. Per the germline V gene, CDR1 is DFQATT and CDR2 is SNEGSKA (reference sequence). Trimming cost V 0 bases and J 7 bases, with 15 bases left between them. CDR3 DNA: TGCAGTGCTAGAGAATTCGGTAACCAGTACGGGGAGCTGTTTTTT. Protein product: CSAREFGNQYGELFF.

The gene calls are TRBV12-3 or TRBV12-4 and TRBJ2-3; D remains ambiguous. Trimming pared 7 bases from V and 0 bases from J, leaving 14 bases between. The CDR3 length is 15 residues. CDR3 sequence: CASTLDGTSTDTQYF. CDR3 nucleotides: TGTGCCAGCACCCTTGACGGAACTAGCACAGATACGCAGTATTTT.